The clone carrying this T cell receptor (beta chain) showed up just a few times. Its antigen is unknown. The TCRbeta library was prepared with unique molecular identifiers. TCRdb independently ran MiXCR on the PCR reads; one entry per CDR3 protein. The profile shows fewer than 400,000 distinct CDR3 sequences, around 25% of them singletons. This sample was included in a study of T-cell reconstitution after alpha-beta-depleted transplantation in children. Notes on the study in general: Reports say that about two months after transplant, the alpha-beta T cells came out of several hundred graft clones that had expanded.

V shed 2 bases and J shed 3 bases, with 13 bases lying between them. Germline V CDR1 and CDR2: MNHEY, SVGAGI. The CDR3 totals 15 residues. The chain has TRBV6-5 and TRBJ1-2; D might be TRBD1 (5 bases). The receptor was isolated from a male patient between 10 and 17 years old who had a stem cell transplant for acute lymphoblastic leukemia, so the T cells may come from the graft donor. The sequences come from PBMCs, mostly from graft donor cells, collected 180 days after TCRalphabeta/CD19-depleted stem cell transplant. CDR3 protein: CASSYVIGEDYGYTF. CDR3 DNA: TGTGCCAGCAGTTACGTTATAGGGGAAGACTATGGCTACACCTTC.